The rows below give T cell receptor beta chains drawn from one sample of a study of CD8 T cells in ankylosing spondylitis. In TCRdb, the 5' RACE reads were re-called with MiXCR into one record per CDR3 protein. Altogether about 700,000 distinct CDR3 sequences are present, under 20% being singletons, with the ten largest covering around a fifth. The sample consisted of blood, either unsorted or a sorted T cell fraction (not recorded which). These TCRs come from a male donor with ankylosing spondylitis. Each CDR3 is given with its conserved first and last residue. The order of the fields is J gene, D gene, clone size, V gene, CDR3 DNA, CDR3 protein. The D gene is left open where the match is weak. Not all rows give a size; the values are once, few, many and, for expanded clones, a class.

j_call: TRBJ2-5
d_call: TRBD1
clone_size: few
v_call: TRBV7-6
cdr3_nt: TGTGCCAGCAGCTCCCACAGGGGAAGTATAGGAGAGACCCAGTACTTC
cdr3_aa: CASSSHRGSIGETQYF

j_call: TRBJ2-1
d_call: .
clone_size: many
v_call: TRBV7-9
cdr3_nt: TGTGCCAGCAGCTTAGTTGTAGCGAGGTTGACTGAGCAGTTCTTC
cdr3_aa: CASSLVVARLTEQFF

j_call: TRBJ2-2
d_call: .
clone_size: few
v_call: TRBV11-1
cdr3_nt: TGTGCCAGCAGCTCAACCCGGGGATCCGGGGAGCTGTTTTTT
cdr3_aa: CASSSTRGSGELFF

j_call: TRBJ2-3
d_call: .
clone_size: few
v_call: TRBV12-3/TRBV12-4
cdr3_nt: TGTGCCAGCAGTTTGGGCAGCCGCACAGATACGCAGTATTTT
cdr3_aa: CASSLGSRTDTQYF

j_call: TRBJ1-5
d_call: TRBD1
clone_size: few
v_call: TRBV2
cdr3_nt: TGTGCCAGCAGTGAAATCGGGACAGATTATCAGCCCCAGCATTTT
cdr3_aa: CASSEIGTDYQPQHF

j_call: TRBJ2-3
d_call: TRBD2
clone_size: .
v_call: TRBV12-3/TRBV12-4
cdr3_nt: TGTGCCAGCAGTTTAGGTCGTAGGGCGGGGGTGCAAGATACGCAGTATTTT
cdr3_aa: CASSLGRRAGVQDTQYF

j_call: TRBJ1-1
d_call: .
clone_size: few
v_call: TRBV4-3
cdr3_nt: TGCGCCAGCAGCCAAGATCCCGGGAACACTGAAGCTTTCTTT
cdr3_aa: CASSQDPGNTEAFF

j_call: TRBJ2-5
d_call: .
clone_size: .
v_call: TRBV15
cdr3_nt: TGTGCCACCAGCAGAGTTTTTGCTGAACAAGAGACCCAGTACTTC
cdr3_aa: CATSRVFAEQETQYF

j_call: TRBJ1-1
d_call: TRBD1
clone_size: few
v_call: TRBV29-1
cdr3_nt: TGCAGCGTTGTGGTTGGCAGGGGGCCGCAGAACACTGAAGCTTTCTTT
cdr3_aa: CSVVVGRGPQNTEAFF

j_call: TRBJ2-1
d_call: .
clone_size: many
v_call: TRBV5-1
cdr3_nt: TGCGCCAGCAGCTTGGGCGGGACGGATTCGAATGAGCAGTTCTTC
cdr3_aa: CASSLGGTDSNEQFF

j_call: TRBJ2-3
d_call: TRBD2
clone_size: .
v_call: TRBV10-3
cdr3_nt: TGTGCCATCAGTGACGGGACTAGCGGGGGCCGAAGCACAGATACGCAGTATTTT
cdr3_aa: CAISDGTSGGRSTDTQYF

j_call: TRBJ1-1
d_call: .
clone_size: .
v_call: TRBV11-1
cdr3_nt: TGTGCCATTGACAAACGATTAGGGCTACGCAGTGGGAACACTGAAGCTTTCTTT
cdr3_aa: CAIDKRLGLRSGNTEAFF

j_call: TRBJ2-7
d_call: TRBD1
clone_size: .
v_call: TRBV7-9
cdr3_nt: TGTGCCAGCAGCTTAGATTTGGGGACAGGGGGCTACGAGCAGTACTTC
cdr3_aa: CASSLDLGTGGYEQYF